This TCR beta chain was sequenced in a study of cytomegalovirus exposure and HLA in healthy donors. General study points: An analysis done earlier found most TCR beta V segments productive about 87% or about 30% of the time. Later analysis identified over 15,000 TCR beta sequences associated with HLA alleles, using a false discovery rate threshold of 0.05. The authors later found TCR association rates varying by HLA locus, with DRB1 most and HLA-C fewest.

PCR primers comprised 60 Vbeta and 13 Jbeta primers. Profiled with immunoSEQ multiplex PCR; TCRdb holds only in-frame clones, not every one. Of just over 150,000 clones detected, nearly 80% appear once; the ten largest clones hold under 4%. This clone occurred a few times. No antigen is known for it. Germline-derived CDR1 and CDR2 are SGHKS and YYEKEE (reference sequence). CDR3 length: 15 residues. V lost 4 bases, J lost 0 bases, and 11 bases lay in between. Specimen: PBMCs. V and J are TRBV5-5 and TRBJ1-5; D is perhaps TRBD1 (6 bases). This receptor was obtained from a woman aged 40 to 49 in good health and CMV-seronegative. In DNA, the CDR3 is TGTGCCAGCAGCGTAGGGACACCTAGCAATCAGCCCCAGCATTTT. Protein: CASSVGTPSNQPQHF. Variable domain in full (rest from reference TRBV5-5 and TRBJ1-5): DAGVTQSPTHLIKTRGQQVTLRCSPISGHKSVSWYQQVLGQGPQFIFQYYEKEERGRGNFPDRFSARQFPNYSSELNVNALLLGDSALYLCASSVGTPSNQPQHFGDGTRLSIL.